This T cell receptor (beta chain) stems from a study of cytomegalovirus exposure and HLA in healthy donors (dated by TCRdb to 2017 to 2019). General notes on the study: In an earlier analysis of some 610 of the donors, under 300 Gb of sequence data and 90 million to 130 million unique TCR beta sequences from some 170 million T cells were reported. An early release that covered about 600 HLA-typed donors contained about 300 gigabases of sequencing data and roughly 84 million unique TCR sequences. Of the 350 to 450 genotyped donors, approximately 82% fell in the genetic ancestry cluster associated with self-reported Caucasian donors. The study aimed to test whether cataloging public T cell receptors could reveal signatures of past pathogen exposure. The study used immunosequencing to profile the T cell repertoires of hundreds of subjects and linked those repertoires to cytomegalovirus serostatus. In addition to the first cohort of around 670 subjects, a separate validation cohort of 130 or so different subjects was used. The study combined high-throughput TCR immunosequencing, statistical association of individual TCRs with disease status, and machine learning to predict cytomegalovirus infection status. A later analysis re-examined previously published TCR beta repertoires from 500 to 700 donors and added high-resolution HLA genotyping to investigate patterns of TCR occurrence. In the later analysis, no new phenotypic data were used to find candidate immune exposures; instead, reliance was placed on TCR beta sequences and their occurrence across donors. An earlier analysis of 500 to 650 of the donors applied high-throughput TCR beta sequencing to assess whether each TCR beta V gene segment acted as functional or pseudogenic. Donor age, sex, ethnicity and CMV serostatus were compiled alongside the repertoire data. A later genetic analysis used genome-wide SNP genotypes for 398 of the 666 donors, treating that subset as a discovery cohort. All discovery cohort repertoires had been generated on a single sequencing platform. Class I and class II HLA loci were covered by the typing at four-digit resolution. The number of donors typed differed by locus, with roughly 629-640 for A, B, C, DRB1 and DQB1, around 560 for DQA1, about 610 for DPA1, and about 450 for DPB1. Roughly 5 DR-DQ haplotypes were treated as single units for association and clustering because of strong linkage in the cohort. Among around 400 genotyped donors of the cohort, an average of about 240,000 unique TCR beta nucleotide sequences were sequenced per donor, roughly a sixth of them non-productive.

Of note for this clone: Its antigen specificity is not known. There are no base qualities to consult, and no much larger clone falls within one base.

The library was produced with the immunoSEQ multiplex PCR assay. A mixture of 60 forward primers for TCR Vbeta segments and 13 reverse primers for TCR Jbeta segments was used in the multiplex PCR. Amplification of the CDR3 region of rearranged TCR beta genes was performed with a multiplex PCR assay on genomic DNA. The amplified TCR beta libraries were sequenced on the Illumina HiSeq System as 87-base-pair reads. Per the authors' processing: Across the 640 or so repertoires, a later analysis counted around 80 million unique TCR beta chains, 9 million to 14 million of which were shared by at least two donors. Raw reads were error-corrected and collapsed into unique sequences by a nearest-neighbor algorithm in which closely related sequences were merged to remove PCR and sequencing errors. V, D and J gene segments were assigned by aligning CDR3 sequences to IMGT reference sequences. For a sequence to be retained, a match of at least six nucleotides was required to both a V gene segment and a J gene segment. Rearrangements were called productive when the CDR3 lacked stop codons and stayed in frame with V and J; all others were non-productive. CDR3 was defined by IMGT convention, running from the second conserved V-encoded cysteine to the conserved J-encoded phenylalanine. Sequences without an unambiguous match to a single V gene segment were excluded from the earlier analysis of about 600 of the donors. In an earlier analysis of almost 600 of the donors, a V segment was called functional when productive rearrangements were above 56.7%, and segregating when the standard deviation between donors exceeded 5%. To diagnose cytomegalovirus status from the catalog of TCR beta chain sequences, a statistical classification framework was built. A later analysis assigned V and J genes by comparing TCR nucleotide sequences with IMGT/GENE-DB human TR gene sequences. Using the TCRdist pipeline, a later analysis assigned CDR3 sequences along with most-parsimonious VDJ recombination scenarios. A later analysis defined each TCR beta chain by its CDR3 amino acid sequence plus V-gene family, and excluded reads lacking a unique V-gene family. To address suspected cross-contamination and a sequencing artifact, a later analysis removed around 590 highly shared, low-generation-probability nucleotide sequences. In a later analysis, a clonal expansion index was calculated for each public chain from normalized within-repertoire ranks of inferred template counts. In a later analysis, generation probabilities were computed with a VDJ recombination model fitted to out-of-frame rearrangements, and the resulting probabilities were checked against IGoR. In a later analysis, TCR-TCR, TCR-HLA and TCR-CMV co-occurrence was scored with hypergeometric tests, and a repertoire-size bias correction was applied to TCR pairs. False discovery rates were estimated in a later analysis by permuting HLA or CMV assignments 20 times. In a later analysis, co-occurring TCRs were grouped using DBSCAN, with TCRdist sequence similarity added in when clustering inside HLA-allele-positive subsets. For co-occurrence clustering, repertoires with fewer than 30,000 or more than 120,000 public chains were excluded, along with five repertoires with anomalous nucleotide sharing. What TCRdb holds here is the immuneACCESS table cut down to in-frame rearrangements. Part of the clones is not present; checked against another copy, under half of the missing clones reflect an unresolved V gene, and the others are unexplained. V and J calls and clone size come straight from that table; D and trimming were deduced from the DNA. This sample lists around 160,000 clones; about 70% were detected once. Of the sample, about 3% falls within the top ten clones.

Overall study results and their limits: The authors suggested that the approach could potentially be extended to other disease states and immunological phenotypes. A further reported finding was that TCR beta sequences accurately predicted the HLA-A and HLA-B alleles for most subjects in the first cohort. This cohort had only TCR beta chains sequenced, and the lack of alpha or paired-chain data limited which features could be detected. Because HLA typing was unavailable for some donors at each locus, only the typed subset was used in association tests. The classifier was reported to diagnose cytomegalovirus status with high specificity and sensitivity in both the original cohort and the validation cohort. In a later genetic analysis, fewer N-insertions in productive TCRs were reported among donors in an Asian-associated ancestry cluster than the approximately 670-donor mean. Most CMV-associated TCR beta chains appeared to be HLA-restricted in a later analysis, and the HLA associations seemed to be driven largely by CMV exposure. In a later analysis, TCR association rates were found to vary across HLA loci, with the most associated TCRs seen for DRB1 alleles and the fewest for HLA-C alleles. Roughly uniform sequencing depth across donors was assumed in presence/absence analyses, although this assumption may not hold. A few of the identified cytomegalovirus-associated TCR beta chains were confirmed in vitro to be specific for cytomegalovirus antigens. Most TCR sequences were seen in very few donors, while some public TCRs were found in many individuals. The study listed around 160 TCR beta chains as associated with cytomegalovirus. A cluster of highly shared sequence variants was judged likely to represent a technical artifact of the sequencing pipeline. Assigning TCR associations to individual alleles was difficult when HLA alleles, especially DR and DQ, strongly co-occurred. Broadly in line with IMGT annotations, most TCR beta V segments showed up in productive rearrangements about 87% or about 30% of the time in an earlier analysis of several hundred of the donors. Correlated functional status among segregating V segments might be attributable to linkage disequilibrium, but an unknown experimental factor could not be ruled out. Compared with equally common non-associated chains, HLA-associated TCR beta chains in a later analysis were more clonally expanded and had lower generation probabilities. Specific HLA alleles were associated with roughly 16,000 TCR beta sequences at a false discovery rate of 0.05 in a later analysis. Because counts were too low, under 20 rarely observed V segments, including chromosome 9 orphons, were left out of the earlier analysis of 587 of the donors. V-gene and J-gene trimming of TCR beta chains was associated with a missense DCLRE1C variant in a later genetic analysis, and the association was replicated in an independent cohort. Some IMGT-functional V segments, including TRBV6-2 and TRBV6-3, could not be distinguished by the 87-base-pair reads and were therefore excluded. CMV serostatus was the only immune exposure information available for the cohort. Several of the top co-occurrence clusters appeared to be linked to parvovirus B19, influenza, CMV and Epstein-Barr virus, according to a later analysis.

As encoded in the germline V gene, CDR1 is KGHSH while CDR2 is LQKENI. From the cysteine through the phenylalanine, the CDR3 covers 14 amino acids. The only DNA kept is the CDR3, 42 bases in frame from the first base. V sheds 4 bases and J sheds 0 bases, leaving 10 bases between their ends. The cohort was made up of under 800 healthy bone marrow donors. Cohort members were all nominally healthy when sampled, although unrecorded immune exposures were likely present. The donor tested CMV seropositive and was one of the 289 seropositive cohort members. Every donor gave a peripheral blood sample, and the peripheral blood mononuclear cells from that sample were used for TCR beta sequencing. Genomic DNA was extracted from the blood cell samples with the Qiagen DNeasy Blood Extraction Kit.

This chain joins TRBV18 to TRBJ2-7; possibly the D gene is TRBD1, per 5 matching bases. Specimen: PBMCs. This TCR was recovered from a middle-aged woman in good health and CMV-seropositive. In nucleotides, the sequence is TGTGCCAGCTCACAAACGACAGTCTCCTACGAGCAGTACTTC. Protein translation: CASSQTTVSYEQYF.